One sample yielded the 32 T cell receptor beta chains listed below, sequenced in a study of cytomegalovirus exposure and HLA in healthy donors. This PCR relied on a set of 60 Vbeta primers and 13 Jbeta primers. Some clones are missing from TCRdb's copy, which holds only in-frame ones; the method was immunoSEQ multiplex PCR. The data show about 270,000 clones, with roughly 70% seen just once and 2% to 2.5% held by the top ten. The sample consisted of PBMCs. The source is a female donor in good health and CMV-seronegative.

This clone showed up just a few times. V usage is TRBV28 and J usage is TRBJ1-4; no clear D. Germline assignment: CDR1 MDHEN and CDR2 SYDVKM. The CDR3 totals 14 residues. Trimming took 3 bases from V and 3 from J, leaving 8 bases between them. The DNA of the CDR3 is TGTGCCAGCAGTTTCCCCCGGGCTAATGAAAAACTGTTTTTT. As protein: CASSFPRANEKLFF.

The rearrangement joins TRBV30 to TRBJ1-2; no reliable D call. Germline V gives CDR1 GTSNPN, CDR2 SVGIG (reference sequence). The CDR3 extends over 15 amino acids. The V and J ends lost 2 bases and 8 bases respectively, with 21 bases between them. As DNA, the CDR3 is TGTGCCTGGAGTCGTTTAGGGAGCCCCGCCCGCGGCTACACCTTC. Its protein product is CAWSRLGSPARGYTF.

The chain has TRBV4-1 and TRBJ2-1; 11 bases line up with TRBD2. In germline, CDR1 is MGHRA, CDR2 YSYEKL. V dropped 1 base and J dropped 5; count of bases not matched to a gene: 7. The length of the CDR3 is 17 residues. CDR3 sequence: CASSQGPLAGGDNEQFF. In DNA form, the CDR3 reads TGCGCCAGCAGCCAAGGACCCCTAGCGGGAGGCGACAATGAGCAGTTCTTC.

The V call is TRBV5-8, the J call TRBJ1-2, with TRBD1 matching 9 bases. The CDR3 contains 16 residues. Looked up from germline, CDR1 is SGHTS and CDR2 is YDEGEE. The V and J ends lost 3 bases and 6 bases, in that order; junction bases with no gene match: 12. Written as DNA, the CDR3 is TGTGCCAGCAGCTATGGGCCGGACCGGGACAGGGATGGCTACACCTTC. Protein: CASSYGPDRDRDGYTF.

Details on this clone: Other nucleotide sequences in the sample specify the same CDR3. The chain combines TRBV20-1 with TRBJ1-1; tentatively, D is TRBD1 (5 bases). Trimming removed 3 bases at V and 5 bases at J, with 7 bases between. Germline V gene data show CDR1 as DFQATT and CDR2 as SNEGSKA (reference sequence). The CDR3 consists of 11 residues. CDR3 bases: TGCAGTGCTAGGGGGGGGACTGAAGCTTTCTTT. Its protein is CSARGGTEAFF.

A single count supports this clone. The chain carries TRBV11-3 and TRBJ2-7, with no clear D. The CDR3 loop spans 13 amino acids. V dropped 5 bases and J dropped 0 bases, with 8 bases sitting between them. CDR1 SGHNT and CDR2 YENEEA come from the germline V gene. CDR3 sequence (DNA): TGTGCCAGCAGCCCTCCGGTCTCCTACGAGCAGTACTTC. Residues: CASSPPVSYEQYF.

This clone was seen only a few times. The V call is TRBV6-6, the J call TRBJ1-4; TRBD1 matches 9 bases. Germline V gives CDR1 MNHNY, CDR2 SVGAGI (reference sequence). CDR3 size: 16 residues. After removal of 6 bases from V and 4 bases from J, the junction contained 9 bases not matched to a gene. The CDR3 sequence: CASRPGQGRGNEKLFF. The CDR3, as DNA: TGTGCCAGCAGACCGGGACAGGGAAGGGGTAATGAAAAACTGTTTTTT.

The V gene is TRBV7-2, the J gene TRBJ2-3; TRBD2 matches at 12 bases. Germline-derived CDR1 and CDR2 are SGHTA and FQGNSA. The CDR3 covers 15 residues. J gave up 1 base and V 7 bases, and 3 bases lay outside the gene matches. DNA for the CDR3: TGTGCCAGCAACCCTAGCGGGGGGGGCACAGATACGCAGTATTTT. Translation gives CASNPSGGGTDTQYF.

The chain employs TRBV27 and TRBJ1-2; D might be TRBD1 (5 bases). Looked up from germline, CDR1 is MNHEY and CDR2 is SMNVEV (reference sequence). The CDR3 runs 15 residues. V lost 6 bases and J lost 5, with 19 bases in between. The CDR3 sequence: CASSTLRQSGYGYTF. Here the CDR3 DNA reads TGTGCCAGCAGCACACTTCGACAGTCCGGGTATGGCTACACCTTC.

V usage is TRBV7-9 and J usage is TRBJ2-1, with 10 bases aligning to TRBD2. Germline trimming cut 4 bases from V and 0 bases from J; bases unmatched to any gene: 3. CDR3 length: 16 amino acids. Germline loops: CDR1 SEHNR, CDR2 FQNEAQ (reference sequence). This chain's CDR3 is CASSYRTSGSYNEQFF. The CDR3 DNA reads as TGTGCCAGCAGCTACCGGACTAGCGGCTCCTACAATGAGCAGTTCTTC.

This chain connects TRBV2 to TRBJ1-4, with TRBD1 matching 9 bases. The CDR3 has 16 amino acids. The J segment lost 8 bases and the V segment lost 8 bases, leaving 15 bases of the junction unmatched. CDR1 and CDR2 from the germline V gene are SNHLY and FYNNEI. The CDR3 region is CASDWREQGAGEKLFF. The CDR3, as DNA: TGTGCCAGCGACTGGAGGGAACAGGGGGCCGGGGAAAAACTGTTTTTT.

Here the CDR3 DNA reads TGCGCCAGCAGCTTGGGGACTAGCGGCTCCTACGAGCAGTACTTC. Protein: CASSLGTSGSYEQYF. V gene TRBV5-1 combines with J gene TRBJ2-7; TRBD2 aligns across 10 bases. Germline V gene sequence: CDR1 SGHRS, CDR2 YFSETQ. The CDR3 spans 15 residues. With V trimmed by 0 bases and J by 0 bases, 0 bases remained unmatched.

V is TRBV27 and J is TRBJ2-1, with D possibly matching TRBD2 (5 bases). Germline V gene data show CDR1 as MNHEY and CDR2 as SMNVEV (reference sequence). CDR3 size: 14 residues. The V end lost 4 bases, the J end lost 9 bases, and 16 bases lay between the germline ends. CDR3 DNA sequence: TGTGCCAGCAGTTCAACTAGAAAGGGCAGTGAGCAGTTCTTC. This translates into CASSSTRKGSEQFF.

This clone appeared a few times. The V and J genes are TRBV7-9 and TRBJ2-7, with 10 bases lining up with TRBD1. The CDR3 consists of 16 residues. CDR1 SEHNR and CDR2 FQNEAQ come from the germline V gene (reference sequence). Losses at the gene ends were 1 base for V and 0 bases for J; bases not matched to a gene: 3. CDR3 sequence reads: CASSLGGQGSSYEQYF. The CDR3 nucleotides read TGTGCCAGCAGCTTAGGGGGACAGGGGTCCTCCTACGAGCAGTACTTC.

This chain joins TRBV19 and TRBJ2-1, with 7 bases identical to TRBD2. Germline loops: CDR1 LNHDA, CDR2 SQIVND (reference sequence). V lost 5 bases to trimming and J lost 7 bases; unmatched junction nucleotides: 11. The CDR3 spans 15 residues. As DNA, the CDR3 is TGTGCCAGTAGTGTCTTCCTCGAGGGAGGGAATGAGCAGTTCTTC. The encoded protein is CASSVFLEGGNEQFF.

This clone was picked up a small number of times. The chain recombines TRBV10-1 with TRBJ2-5; 7 positions agree with TRBD1. The junction had 12 bases not matched to a gene; V was cut back by 6 bases and J by 11 bases. The CDR3 extends over 13 amino acids. Germline CDR1 reads WNHNN; CDR2 reads SYGVQD (reference sequence). The CDR3 DNA is TGCGCCAGCAGCGAGACAGGGTTGGGGGAGCAGTACTTC. Amino acids: CASSETGLGEQYF.

Here the CDR3 DNA reads TGTGCCAGCAGTGAACAGGGTGGACAGCCCCAGCATTTT. Translated, it gives CASSEQGGQPQHF. The rearrangement uses TRBV6-4 and TRBJ1-5; TRBD1 is a possible D gene (6 bases). The V gene's germline CDR1 is MRHNA and CDR2 SNTAGT. The CDR3 runs to 13 residues. V lost 3 bases and J 7 bases, leaving 10 bases between the germline ends.

The rearrangement links TRBV10-2 to TRBJ2-7, with D possibly TRBD2 on 7 matching bases. The CDR3 totals 14 residues. Germline CDR1 WSHSY, CDR2 SAAADI. Trimming left V 7 bases short and J 2 bases short, with 15 bases between. CDR3 in DNA: TGCGCCAGCATTTACAGGGAGGGGCCCTACGAGCAGTACTTC. Translated, it gives CASIYREGPYEQYF.

This clone was detected a few times. The chain uses TRBV21-1 and TRBJ2-1; TRBD2 was called by the table and not checked on the DNA. TRBV21-1 is annotated as a pseudogene. The CDR3 runs to 14 residues. Here the CDR3 reads CASSIRAGGLEQFF. The CDR3 bases are TGTGCCAGCAGCATAAGGGCGGGAGGGCTTGAGCAGTTCTTC.

The chain has TRBV7-9 and TRBJ1-5; D remains ambiguous. CDR3 length equals 13 residues. V shed 5 bases and J shed 6 bases, with 11 bases lying between them. Germline CDR1 SEHNR, CDR2 FQNEAQ (reference sequence). CDR3: CASSAGFFQPQHF. In nucleotides, the CDR3 is TGTGCCAGCAGCGCCGGGTTCTTTCAGCCCCAGCATTTT.

The chain combines TRBV4-1 with TRBJ2-1; 12 positions match TRBD2. The ends lost 0 bases at V and 6 bases at J; junction bases unmatched: 6. Germline CDR1 is MGHRA and CDR2 is YSYEKL. The CDR3 extends over 17 amino acids. CDR3: CASSQDFGLAGFNEQFF. The CDR3, as DNA: TGCGCCAGCAGCCAAGATTTTGGACTAGCGGGATTCAATGAGCAGTTCTTC.

The table lists this clone with a few counts. The CDR3 protein is CASAVAGGQDYNEQFF. The CDR3 DNA is TGTGCCAGCGCGGTAGCGGGAGGGCAGGACTACAATGAGCAGTTCTTC. V usage is TRBV6-4 and J usage is TRBJ2-1; 11 bases match TRBD2. With V trimmed by 8 bases and J by 3 bases, 9 bases remained unmatched. CDR3 length: 16 residues. In germline, CDR1 is MRHNA, CDR2 SNTAGT.

The chain uses TRBV7-2 and TRBJ2-3; 10 bases map to TRBD2. The V and J ends lost 4 bases and 2 bases, in that order; junction bases with no gene match: 3. This CDR3 region has 15 residues. Per germline, CDR1 SGHTA and CDR2 FQGNSA. CDR3 loop: CASSSLAGVTDTQYF. CDR3 DNA sequence: TGTGCCAGCAGCTCGCTAGCGGGAGTCACAGATACGCAGTATTTT. The full variable domain, with the rest looked up from reference TRBV7-2 and TRBJ2-3, is GAGVSQSPSNKVTEKGKDVELRCDPISGHTALYWYRQSLGQGLEFLIYFQGNSAPDKSGLPSDRFSAERTGGSVSTLTIQRTQQEDSAVYLCASSSLAGVTDTQYFGPGTRLTVL.

This clone is a singleton in its sample. The J gene is TRBJ2-1, the V gene TRBV5-1; 9 bases agree with TRBD2. Per germline, CDR1 SGHRS and CDR2 YFSETQ. The CDR3 is 15 residues long. J was trimmed by 7 bases and V by 0 bases; bases with no gene match: 5. CDR3 DNA: TGCGCCAGCAGCTTGGAGGCGGGAGGGCCAAATGAGCAGTTCTTC. Protein product: CASSLEAGGPNEQFF.

CDR3 sequence reads: CASSVDRFTSSYEQYF. The CDR3 DNA is TGCGCCAGCAGCGTCGACAGGTTTACGAGCTCCTACGAGCAGTACTTC. This chain joins TRBV5-1 and TRBJ2-7; perhaps TRBD1 as D (6 bases). CDR1 and CDR2 from the germline V gene are SGHRS and YFSETQ. CDR3 length: 16 amino acids. V was trimmed by 4 bases and J by 0 bases, leaving 17 bases between them.

The J gene is TRBJ1-1, the V gene TRBV7-2; tentative D call: TRBD1 (5 bases). In germline, CDR1 is SGHTA, CDR2 FQGNSA. V lost 5 bases, J lost 5 bases, and 12 bases lay in between. The CDR3 covers 13 residues. The CDR3 DNA sequence: TGTGCCAGCAGCCTGGGGCAGGTGACTGAAGCTTTCTTT. It yields the protein CASSLGQVTEAFF.

This chain uses TRBV14 with TRBJ2-7; possible D gene TRBD1, 5 bases. The ends were cut back, 4 bases at V and 1 base at J, with 11 bases in the middle. CDR1 is SGHDN, CDR2 FVKESK, per germline. The CDR3 length is 14 residues. The CDR3 sequence: CASSRTIESYEQYF. CDR3 bases: TGTGCCAGCAGCCGGACAATTGAATCCTACGAGCAGTACTTC.

CDR3 sequence reads: CASSLGGAGGYTF. The CDR3 bases are TGTGCCAGCAGTCTAGGGGGGGCGGGTGGCTACACCTTC. The V call is TRBV25-1, the J call TRBJ1-2; D possibly corresponds to TRBD1 (6 bases). V was shortened by 5 bases and J by 7 bases, with 14 bases between the two germline ends. Germline V gene sequence: CDR1 MGHDK, CDR2 SYGVNS. The CDR3 covers 13 residues.

This clone appeared a single time. The V call is TRBV15, the J call TRBJ1-5; 8 bases map to TRBD1. Germline CDR1 is LNHNV and CDR2 is YYDKDF (reference sequence). J gave up 4 bases and V 2 bases, and 4 bases lay outside the gene matches. The CDR3 length is 15 residues. The CDR3 DNA reads as TGTGCCACCAGCAGAACTGACAGGGGTAATCAGCCCCAGCATTTT. This translates into CATSRTDRGNQPQHF.

The chain recombines TRBV7-9 with TRBJ2-1; 10 bases line up with TRBD2. In germline, CDR1 is SEHNR, CDR2 FQNEAQ (reference sequence). CDR3 length: 14 amino acids. J lost 14 bases, V lost 3 bases, and 10 bases had no gene match. The CDR3 sequence is CASSFGTSERRKFF. Written as DNA, the CDR3 is TGTGCCAGCAGCTTCGGGACTAGCGAGAGGAGGAAGTTCTTC.

This chain connects TRBV2 to TRBJ1-4, with a possible D match to TRBD1 (5 bases). Germline V gene data show CDR1 as SNHLY and CDR2 as FYNNEI. V lost 4 bases to trimming and J lost 4 bases, with 10 bases between them. The CDR3 contains 14 residues. The DNA of the CDR3 is TGTGCCAGCAGTGTAACAGGCTTTAATGAAAAACTGTTTTTT. Encoded protein: CASSVTGFNEKLFF.

The chain carries TRBV14 and TRBJ1-3; no definite D call. Trimming left V 0 bases short and J 6 bases short, with 21 bases between. This CDR3 has 18 amino acids. Germline lookup yields CDR1 SGHDN and CDR2 FVKESK. The CDR3 here is CASSQDLYRPALKNTIYF. The DNA of the CDR3 is TGTGCCAGCAGCCAAGATCTGTACAGACCCGCTCTAAAAAACACCATATATTTT.